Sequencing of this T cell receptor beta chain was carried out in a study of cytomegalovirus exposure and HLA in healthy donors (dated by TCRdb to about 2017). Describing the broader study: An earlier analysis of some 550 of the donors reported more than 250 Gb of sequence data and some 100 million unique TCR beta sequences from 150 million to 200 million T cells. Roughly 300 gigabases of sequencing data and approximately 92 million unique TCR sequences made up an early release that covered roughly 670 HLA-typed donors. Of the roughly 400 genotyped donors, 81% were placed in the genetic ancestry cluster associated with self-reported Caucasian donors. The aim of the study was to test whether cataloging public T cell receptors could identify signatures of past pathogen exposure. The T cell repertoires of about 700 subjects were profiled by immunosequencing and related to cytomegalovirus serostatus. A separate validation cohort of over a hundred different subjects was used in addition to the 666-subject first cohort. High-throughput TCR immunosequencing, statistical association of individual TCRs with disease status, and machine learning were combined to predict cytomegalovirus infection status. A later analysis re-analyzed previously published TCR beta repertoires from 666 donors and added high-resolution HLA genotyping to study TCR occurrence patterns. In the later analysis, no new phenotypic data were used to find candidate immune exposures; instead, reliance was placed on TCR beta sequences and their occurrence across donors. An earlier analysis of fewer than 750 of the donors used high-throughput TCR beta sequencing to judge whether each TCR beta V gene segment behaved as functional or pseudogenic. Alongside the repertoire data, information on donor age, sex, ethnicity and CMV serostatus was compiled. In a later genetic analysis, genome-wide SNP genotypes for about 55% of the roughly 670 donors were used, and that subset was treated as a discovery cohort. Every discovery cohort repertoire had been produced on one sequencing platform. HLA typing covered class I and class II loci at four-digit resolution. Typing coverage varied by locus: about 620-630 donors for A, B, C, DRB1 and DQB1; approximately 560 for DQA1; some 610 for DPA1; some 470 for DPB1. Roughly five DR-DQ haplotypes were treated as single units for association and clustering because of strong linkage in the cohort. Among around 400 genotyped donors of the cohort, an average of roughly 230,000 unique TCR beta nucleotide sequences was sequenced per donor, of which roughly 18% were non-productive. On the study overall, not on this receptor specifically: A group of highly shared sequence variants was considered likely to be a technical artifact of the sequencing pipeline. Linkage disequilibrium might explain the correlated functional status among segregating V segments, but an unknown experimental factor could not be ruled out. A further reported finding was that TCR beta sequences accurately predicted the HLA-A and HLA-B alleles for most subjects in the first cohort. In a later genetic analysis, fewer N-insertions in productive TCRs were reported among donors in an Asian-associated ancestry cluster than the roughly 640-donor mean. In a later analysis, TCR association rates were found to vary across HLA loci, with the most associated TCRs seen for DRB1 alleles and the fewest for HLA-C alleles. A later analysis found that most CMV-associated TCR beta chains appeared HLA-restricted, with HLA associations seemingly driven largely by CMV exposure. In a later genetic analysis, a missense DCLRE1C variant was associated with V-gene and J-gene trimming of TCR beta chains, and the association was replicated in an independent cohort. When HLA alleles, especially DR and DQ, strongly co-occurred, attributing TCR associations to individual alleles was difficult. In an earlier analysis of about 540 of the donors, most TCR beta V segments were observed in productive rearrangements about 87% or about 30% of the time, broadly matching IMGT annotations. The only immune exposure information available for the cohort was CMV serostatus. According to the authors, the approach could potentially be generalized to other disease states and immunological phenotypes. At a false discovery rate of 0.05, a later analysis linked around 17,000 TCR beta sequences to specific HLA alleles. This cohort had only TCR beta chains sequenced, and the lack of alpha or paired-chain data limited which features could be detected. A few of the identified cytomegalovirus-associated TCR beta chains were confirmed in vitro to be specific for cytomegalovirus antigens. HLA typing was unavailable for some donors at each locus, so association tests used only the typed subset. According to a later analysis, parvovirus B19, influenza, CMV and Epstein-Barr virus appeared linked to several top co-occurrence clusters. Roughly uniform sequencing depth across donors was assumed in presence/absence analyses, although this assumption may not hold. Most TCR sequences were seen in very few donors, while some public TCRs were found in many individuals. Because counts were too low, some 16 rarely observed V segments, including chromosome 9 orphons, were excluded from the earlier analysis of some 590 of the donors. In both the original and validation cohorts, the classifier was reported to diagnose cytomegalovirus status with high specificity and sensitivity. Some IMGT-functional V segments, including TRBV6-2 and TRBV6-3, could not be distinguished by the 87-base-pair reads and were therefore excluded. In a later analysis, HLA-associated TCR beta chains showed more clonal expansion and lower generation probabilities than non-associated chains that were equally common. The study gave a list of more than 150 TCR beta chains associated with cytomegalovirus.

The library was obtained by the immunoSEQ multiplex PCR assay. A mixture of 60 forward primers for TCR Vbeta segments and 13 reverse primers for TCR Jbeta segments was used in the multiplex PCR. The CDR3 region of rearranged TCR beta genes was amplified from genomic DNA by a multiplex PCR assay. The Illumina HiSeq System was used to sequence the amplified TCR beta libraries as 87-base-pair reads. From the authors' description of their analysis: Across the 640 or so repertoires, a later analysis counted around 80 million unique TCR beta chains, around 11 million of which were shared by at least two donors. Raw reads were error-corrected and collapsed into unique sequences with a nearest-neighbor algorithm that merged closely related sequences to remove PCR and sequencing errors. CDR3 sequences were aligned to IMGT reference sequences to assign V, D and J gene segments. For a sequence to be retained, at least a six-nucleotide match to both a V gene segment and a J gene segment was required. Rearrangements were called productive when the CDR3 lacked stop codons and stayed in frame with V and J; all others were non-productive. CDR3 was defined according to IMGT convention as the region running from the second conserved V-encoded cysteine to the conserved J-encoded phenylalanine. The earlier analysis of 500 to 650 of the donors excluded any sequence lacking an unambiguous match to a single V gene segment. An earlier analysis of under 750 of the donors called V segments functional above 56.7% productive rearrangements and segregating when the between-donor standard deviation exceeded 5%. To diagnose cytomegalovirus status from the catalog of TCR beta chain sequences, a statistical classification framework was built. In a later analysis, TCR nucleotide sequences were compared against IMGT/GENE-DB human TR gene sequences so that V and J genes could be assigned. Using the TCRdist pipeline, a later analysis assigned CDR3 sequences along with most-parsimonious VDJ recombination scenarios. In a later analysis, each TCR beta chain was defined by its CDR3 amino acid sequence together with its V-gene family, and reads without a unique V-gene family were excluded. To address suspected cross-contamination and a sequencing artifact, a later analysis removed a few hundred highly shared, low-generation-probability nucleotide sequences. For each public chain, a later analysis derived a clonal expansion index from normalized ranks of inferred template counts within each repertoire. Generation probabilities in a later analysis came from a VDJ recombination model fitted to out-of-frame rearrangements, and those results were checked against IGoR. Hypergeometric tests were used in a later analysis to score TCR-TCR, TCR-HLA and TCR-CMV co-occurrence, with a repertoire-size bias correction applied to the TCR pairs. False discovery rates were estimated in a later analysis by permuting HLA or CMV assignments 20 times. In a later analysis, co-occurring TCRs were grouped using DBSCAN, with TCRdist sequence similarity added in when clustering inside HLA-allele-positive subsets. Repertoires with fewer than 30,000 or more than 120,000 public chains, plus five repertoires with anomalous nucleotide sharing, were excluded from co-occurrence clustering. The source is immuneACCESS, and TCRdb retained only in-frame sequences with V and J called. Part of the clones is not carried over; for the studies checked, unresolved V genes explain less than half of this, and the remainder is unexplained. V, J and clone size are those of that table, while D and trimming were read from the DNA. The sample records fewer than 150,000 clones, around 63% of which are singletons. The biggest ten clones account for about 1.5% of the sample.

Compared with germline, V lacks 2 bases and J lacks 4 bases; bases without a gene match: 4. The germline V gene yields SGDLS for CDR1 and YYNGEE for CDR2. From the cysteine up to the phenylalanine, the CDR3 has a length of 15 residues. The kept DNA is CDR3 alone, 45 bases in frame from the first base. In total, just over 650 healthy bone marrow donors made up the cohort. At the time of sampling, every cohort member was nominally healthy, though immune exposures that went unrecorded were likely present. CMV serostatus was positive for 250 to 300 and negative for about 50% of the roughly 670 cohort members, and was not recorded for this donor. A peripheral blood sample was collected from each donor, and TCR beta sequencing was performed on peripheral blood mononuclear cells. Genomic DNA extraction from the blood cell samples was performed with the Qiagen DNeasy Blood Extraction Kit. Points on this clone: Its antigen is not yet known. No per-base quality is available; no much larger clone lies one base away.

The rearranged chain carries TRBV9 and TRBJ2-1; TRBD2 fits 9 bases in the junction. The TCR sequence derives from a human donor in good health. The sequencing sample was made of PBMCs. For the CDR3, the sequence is CASSVSGSLYNEQFF. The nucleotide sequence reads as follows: TGTGCCAGCAGCGTTAGCGGGAGCCTGTACAATGAGCAGTTCTTC.